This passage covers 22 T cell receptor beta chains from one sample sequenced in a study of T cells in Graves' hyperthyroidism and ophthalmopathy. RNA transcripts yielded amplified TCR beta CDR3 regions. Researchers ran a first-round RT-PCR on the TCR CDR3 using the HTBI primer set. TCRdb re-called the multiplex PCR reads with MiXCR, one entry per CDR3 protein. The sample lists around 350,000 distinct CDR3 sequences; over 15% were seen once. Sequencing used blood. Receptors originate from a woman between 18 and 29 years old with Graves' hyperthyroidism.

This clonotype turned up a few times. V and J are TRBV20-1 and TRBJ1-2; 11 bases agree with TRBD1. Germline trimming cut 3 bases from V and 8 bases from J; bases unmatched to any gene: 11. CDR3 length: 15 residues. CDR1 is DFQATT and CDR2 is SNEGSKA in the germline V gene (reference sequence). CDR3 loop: CSASYLGQGAKGYTF. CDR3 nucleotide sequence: TGCAGTGCTAGTTATCTTGGACAGGGGGCAAAGGGCTACACCTTC.

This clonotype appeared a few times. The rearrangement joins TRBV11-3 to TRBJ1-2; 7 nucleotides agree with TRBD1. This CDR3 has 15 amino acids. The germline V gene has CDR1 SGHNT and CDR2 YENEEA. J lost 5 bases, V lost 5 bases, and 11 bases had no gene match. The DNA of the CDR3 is TGTGCCAGCAGCCCAGGGGGGGGGGCCCAGTATGGCTACACCTTC. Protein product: CASSPGGGAQYGYTF.

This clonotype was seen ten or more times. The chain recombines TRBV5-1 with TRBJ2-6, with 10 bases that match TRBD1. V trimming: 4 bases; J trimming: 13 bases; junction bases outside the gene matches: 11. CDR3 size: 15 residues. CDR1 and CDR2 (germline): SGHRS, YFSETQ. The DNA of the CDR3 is TGCGCCAGCAGCCCACCCGGGACAGGGGAAGAAGTCCTGACTTTC. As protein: CASSPPGTGEEVLTF.

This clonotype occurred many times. CDR3 DNA sequence: TGCAGTGCTAGATGGCGGGGCGAGAACGAGCAGTACTTC. Its translation: CSARWRGENEQYF. V is TRBV20-1 and J is TRBJ2-7; maybe TRBD2 (6 bases). Between the trimmed V and J ends, which lost 2 bases and 5 bases, there was a span of 13 bases. This CDR3 has 13 residues. Germline CDR1 and CDR2: DFQATT and SNEGSKA (reference sequence).

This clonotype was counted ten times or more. The CDR3 coding sequence is TGTGCCAGCAGCCAGGGAGAGGTCGTAAGCACTGAAGCTTTCTTT. Residues: CASSQGEVVSTEAFF. The V call is TRBV7-2, the J call TRBJ1-1; the D gene is possibly TRBD1 (5 bases). Germline lookup yields CDR1 SGHTA and CDR2 FQGNSA. Deletions cut 5 bases from V and 4 bases from J, with 17 bases between. This CDR3 is 15 amino acids long. Combining the CDR3 with reference TRBV7-2 and TRBJ1-1 gives the whole variable domain GAGVSQSPSNKVTEKGKDVELRCDPISGHTALYWYRQSLGQGLEFLIYFQGNSAPDKSGLPSDRFSAERTGGSVSTLTIQRTQQEDSAVYLCASSQGEVVSTEAFFGQGTRLTVV.

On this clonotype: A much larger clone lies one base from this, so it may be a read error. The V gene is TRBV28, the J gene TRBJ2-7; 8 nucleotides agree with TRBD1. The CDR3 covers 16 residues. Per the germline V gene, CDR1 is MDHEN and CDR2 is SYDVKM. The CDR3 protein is CANSYSQGALYYEQYF. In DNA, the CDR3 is TGTGCCAACAGTTACAGTCAGGGGGCCTTATACTACGAGCAGTACTTC.

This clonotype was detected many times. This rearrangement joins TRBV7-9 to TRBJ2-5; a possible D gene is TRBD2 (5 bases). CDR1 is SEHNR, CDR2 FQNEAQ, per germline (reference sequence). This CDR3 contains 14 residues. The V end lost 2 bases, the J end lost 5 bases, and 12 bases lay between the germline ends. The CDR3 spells CASSLSGFEETQYF. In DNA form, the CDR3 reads TGTGCCAGCAGCTTATCGGGGTTCGAGGAGACCCAGTACTTC.

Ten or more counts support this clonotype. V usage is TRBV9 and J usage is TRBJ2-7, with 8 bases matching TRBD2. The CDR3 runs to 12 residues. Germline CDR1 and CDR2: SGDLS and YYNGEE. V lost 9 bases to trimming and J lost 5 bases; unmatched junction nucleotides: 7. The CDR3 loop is CATGRDVDEQYF. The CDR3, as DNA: TGTGCCACCGGGAGGGACGTAGACGAGCAGTACTTC.

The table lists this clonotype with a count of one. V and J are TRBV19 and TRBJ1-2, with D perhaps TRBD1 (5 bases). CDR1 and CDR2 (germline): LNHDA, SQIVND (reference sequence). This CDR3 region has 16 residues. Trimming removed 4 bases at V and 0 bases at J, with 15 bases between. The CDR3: CASSTSGHRANYGYTF. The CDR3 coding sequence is TGTGCCAGTAGTACTTCCGGACATAGAGCTAACTATGGCTACACCTTC.

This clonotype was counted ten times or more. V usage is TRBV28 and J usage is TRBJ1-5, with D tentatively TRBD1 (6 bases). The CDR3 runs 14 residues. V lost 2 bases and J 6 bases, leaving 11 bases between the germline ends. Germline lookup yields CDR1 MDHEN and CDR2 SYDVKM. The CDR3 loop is CASSLNRDFQPQHF. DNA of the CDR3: TGTGCCAGCAGTTTAAACAGGGACTTTCAGCCCCAGCATTTT.

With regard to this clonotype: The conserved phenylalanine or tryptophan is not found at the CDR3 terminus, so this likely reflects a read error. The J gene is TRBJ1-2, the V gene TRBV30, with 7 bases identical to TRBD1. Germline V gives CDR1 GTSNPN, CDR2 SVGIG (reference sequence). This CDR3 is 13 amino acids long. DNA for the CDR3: TGTGCCTGGAGGTACAGGGGTAACTATGGTTACACCGTC. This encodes CAWRYRGNYGYTV.

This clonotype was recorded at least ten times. The CDR3 is CSALSQGYEQYF. Here the CDR3 DNA reads TGCAGTGCCCTATCACAGGGGTACGAGCAGTACTTC. This chain joins TRBV20-1 and TRBJ2-7, with 7 bases identical to TRBD1. V dropped 6 bases and J dropped 4; count of bases not matched to a gene: 6. Germline lookup yields CDR1 DFQATT and CDR2 SNEGSKA (reference sequence). This CDR3 comprises 12 residues.

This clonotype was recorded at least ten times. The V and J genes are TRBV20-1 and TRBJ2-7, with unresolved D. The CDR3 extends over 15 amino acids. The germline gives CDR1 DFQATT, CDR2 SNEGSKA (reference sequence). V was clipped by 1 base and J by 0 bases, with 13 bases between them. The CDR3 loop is CSARAALSISYEQYF. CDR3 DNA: TGCAGTGCTAGAGCCGCCCTGTCTATCTCCTACGAGCAGTACTTC.

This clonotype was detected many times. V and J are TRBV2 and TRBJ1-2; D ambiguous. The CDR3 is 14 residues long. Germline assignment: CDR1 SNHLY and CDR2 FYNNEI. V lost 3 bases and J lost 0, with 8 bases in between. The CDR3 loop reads CASSDWRSNYGYTF. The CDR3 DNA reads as TGTGCCAGCAGTGATTGGCGTTCTAACTATGGCTACACCTTC.

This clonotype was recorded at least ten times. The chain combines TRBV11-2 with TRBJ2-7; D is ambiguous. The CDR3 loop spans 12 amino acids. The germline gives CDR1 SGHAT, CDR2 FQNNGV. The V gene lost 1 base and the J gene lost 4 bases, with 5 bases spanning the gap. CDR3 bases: TGTGCCAGCAGCTTAGCTAGGTACGAGCAGTACTTC. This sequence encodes CASSLARYEQYF. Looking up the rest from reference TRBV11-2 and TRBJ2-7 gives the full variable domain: EAGVAQSPRYKIIEKRQSVAFWCNPISGHATLYWYQQILGQGPKLLIQFQNNGVVDDSQLPKDRFSAERLKGVDSTLKIQPAKLEDSAVYLCASSLARYEQYFGPGTRLTVT.

CDR3 sequence reads: CASSLLHYEQYF. In nucleotides, the CDR3 is TGTGCCAGCAGCCTACTTCACTACGAGCAGTACTTC. The chain recombines TRBV7-8 with TRBJ2-7, with no clear D. Germline V gene data show CDR1 as SGHVS and CDR2 as FQNEAQ. The CDR3 spans 12 residues. The V end lost 5 bases, the J end lost 3 bases, and 8 bases lay between the germline ends. The whole variable domain, remainder taken from reference TRBV7-8 and TRBJ2-7, is GAGVSQSPRYKVAKRGQDVALRCDPISGHVSLFWYQQALGQGPEFLTYFQNEAQLDKSGLPSDRFFAERPEGSVSTLKIQRTQQEDSAVYLCASSLLHYEQYFGPGTRLTVT.

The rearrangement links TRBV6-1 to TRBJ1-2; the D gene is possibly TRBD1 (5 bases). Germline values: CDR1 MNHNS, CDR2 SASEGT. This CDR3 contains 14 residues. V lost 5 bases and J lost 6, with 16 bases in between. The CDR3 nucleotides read TGTGCCAGCAGTCGGGGGGGGTCAGGAGATGGCTACACCTTC. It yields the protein CASSRGGSGDGYTF.

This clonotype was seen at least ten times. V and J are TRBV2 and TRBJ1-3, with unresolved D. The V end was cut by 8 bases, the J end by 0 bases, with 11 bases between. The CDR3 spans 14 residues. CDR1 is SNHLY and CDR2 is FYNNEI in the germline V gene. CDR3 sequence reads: CASHLTVSGNTIYF. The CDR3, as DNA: TGTGCCAGCCACTTAACGGTCTCTGGAAACACCATATATTTT.

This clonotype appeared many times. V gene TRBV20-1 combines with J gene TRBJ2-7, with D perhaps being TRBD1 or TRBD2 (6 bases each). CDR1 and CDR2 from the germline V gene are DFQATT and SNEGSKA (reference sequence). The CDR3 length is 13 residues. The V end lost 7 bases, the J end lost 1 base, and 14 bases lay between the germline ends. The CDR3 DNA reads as TGCAGTGGCATCACAGGGAGGTCCTACGAGCAGTACTTC. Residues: CSGITGRSYEQYF.

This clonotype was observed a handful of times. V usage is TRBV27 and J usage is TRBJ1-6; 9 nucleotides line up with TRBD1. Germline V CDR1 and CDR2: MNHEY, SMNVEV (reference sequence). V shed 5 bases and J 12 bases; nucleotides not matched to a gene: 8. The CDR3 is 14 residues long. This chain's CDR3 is CASSATGGNGPLHF. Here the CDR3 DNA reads TGTGCCAGCAGTGCTACAGGGGGCAATGGACCCCTCCACTTT.

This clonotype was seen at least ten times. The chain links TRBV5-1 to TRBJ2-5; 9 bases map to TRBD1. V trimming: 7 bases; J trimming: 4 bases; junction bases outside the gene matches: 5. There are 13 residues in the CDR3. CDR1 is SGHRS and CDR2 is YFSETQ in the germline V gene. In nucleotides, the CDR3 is TGCGCCAGCCGTTCGGGACAGGGAGAGACCCAGTACTTC. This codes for CASRSGQGETQYF.

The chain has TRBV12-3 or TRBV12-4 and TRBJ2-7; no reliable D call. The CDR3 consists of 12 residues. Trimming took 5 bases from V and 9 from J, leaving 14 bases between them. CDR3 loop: CASSPGSARQYF. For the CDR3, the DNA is TGTGCCAGCAGTCCCGGCAGTGCCCGGCAGTACTTC.